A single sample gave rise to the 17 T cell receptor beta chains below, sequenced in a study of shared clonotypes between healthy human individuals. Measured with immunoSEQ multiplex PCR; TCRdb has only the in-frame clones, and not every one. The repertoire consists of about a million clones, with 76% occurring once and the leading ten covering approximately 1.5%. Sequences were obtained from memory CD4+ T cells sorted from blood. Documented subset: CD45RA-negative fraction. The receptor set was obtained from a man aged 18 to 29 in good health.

The CDR3 reads CASKGNSGSGEQYF. The CDR3 DNA sequence: TGTGCCAGCAAAGGAAATAGCGGGAGTGGCGAGCAGTACTTC. The J gene is TRBJ2-7, the V gene TRBV2; 9 bases fit TRBD2. Germline V CDR1 and CDR2: SNHLY, FYNNEI. The V segment lost 7 bases and the J segment 6 bases; nucleotides outside the gene matches: 10. This CDR3 region has 14 residues.

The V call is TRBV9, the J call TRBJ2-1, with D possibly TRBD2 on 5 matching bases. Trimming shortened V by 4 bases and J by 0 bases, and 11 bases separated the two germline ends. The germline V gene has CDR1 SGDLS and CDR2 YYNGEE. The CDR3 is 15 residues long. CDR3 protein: CASSKVGSSYNEQFF. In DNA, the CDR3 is TGTGCCAGCAGCAAGGTGGGGAGCTCCTACAATGAGCAGTTCTTC.

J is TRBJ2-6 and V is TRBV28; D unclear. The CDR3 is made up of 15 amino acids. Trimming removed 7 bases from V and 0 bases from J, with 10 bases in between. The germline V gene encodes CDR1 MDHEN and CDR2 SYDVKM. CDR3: CASKDGYSGANVLTF. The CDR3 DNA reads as TGTGCCAGCAAGGACGGCTACTCTGGGGCCAACGTCCTGACTTTC.

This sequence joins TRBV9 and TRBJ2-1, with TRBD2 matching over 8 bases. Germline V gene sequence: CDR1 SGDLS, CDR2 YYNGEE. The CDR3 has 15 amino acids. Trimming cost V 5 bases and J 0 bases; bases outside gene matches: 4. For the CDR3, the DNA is TGTGCCAGCAGTTCCGGGACTAGCTCCTACAATGAGCAGTTCTTC. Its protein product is CASSSGTSSYNEQFF.

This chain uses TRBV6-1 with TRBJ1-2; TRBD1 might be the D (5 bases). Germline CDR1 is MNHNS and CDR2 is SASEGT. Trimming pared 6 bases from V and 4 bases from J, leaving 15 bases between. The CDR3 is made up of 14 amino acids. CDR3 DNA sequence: TGTGCCAGCAGACTTGGGACCTCGGGCTATGGCTACACCTTC. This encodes CASRLGTSGYGYTF.

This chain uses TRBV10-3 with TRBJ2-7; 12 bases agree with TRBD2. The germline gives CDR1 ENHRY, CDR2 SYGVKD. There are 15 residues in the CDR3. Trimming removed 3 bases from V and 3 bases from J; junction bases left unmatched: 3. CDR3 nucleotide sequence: TGTGCCATCAGTGATCTAGCGGGAGGGGACTACGAGCAGTACTTC. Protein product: CAISDLAGGDYEQYF.

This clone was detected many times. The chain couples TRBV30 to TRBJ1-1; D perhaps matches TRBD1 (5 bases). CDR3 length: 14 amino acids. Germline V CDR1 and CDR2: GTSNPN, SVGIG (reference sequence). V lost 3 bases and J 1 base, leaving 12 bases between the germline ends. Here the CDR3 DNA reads TGTGCCTGGAGCAAGGGGATAACGAACACTGAAGCTTTCTTT. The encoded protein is CAWSKGITNTEAFF.

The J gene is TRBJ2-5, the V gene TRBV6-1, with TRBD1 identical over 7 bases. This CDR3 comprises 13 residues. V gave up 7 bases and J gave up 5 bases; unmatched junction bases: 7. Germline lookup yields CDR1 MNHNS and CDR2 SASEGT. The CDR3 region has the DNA TGTGCCAGCACCCGGACAGGTGGGGAGACCCAGTACTTC. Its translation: CASTRTGGETQYF.

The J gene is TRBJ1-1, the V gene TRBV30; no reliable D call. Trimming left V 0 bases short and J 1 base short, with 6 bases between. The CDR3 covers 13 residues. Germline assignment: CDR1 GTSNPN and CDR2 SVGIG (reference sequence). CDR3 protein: CAWSVQWNTEAFF. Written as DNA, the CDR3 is TGTGCCTGGAGTGTTCAGTGGAACACTGAAGCTTTCTTT.

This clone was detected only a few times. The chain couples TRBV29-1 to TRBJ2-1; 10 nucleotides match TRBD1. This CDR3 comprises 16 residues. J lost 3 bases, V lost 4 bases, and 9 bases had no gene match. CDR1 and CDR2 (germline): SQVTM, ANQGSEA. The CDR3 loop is CSVVDRGLQVYNEQFF. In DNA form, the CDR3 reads TGCAGCGTTGTTGACAGGGGGCTCCAAGTCTACAATGAGCAGTTCTTC.

The CDR3 nucleotides are TGTGCCAACAGGGGACAGGGCACAGATACGCAGTATTTT. Amino acid sequence: CANRGQGTDTQYF. The V call is TRBV2, the J call TRBJ2-3, with 8 bases identical to TRBD1. The CDR3 spans 13 residues. The J segment lost 1 base and the V segment lost 10 bases, leaving 4 bases of the junction unmatched. The germline V gene encodes CDR1 SNHLY and CDR2 FYNNEI.

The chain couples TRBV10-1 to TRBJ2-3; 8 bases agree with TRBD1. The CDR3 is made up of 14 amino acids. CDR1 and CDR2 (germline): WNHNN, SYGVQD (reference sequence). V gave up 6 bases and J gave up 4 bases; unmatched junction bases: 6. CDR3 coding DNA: TGCGCCAGCAGCAACGACAGGGGATCAGATACGCAGTATTTT. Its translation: CASSNDRGSDTQYF.

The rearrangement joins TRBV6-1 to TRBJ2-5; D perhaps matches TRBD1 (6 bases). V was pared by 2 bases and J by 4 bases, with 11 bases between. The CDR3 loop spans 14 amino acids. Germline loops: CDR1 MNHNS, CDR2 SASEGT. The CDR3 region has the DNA TGTGCCAGCAGTGAAAAGGCCAGGGGAGAGACCCAGTACTTC. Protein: CASSEKARGETQYF.

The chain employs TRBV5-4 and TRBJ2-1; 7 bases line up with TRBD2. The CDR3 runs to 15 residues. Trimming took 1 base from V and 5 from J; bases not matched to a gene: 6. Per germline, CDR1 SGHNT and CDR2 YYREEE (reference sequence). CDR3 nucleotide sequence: TGTGCCAGCAGCTTGTCTAGCGGAGCCCACAATGAGCAGTTCTTC. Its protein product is CASSLSSGAHNEQFF.

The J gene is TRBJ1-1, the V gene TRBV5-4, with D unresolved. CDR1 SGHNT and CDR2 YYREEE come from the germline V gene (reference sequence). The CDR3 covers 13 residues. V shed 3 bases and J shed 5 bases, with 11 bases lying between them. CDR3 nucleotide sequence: TGTGCCAGCAGCTCCGACCGGTGGACTGAAGCTTTCTTT. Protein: CASSSDRWTEAFF.

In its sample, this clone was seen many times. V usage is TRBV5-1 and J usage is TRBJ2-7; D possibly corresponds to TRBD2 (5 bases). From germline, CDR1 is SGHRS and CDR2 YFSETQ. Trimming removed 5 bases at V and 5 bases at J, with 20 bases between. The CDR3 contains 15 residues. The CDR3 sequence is CASSFTGSEGHEQYF. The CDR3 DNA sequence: TGCGCCAGCAGTTTTACCGGGTCCGAGGGCCACGAGCAGTACTTC.

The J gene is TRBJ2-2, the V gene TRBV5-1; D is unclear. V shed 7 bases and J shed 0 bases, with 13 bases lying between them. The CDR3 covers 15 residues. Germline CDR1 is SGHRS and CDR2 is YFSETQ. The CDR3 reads CASRATTANTGELFF. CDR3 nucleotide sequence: TGCGCCAGCCGCGCGACCACCGCGAACACCGGGGAGCTGTTTTTT.